The 9 T cell receptor beta chains below all came from one sample that was sequenced in a study of cytomegalovirus exposure and HLA in healthy donors. PCR primers comprised 60 Vbeta and 13 Jbeta primers. Using immunoSEQ multiplex PCR, the repertoire was profiled, and TCRdb retains in-frame clones only, with some absent. The sample includes roughly 110,000 clones, roughly four fifths of them seen just once. The sample comprised PBMCs. These receptors all come from a male donor in good health and CMV-seropositive.

The gene calls are TRBV7-8 and TRBJ2-3, with no clear D. The CDR3 is made up of 12 amino acids. The V end was cut by 2 bases, the J end by 6 bases, with 6 bases between. Germline V CDR1 and CDR2: SGHVS, FQNEAQ. The CDR3 spells CASSLSRDTQYF. The CDR3 DNA sequence: TGTGCCAGCAGCTTATCCAGGGATACGCAGTATTTT.

This chain connects TRBV27 to TRBJ2-1, with 8 bases fitting TRBD2. The ends lost 5 bases at V and 4 bases at J; junction bases unmatched: 16. CDR1 is MNHEY, CDR2 SMNVEV, per germline (reference sequence). CDR3 length: 18 residues. Here the CDR3 DNA reads TGTGCCAGCAGTCCACTTCAATCCCGACTAGCGACTTACAATGAGCAGTTCTTC. It yields the protein CASSPLQSRLATYNEQFF.

This clone was seen more than once but under ten times. The rearrangement joins TRBV5-1 to TRBJ1-4, with 7 bases fitting TRBD1. Germline V gene sequence: CDR1 SGHRS, CDR2 YFSETQ. The CDR3 spans 15 residues. V dropped 2 bases and J dropped 3; count of bases not matched to a gene: 4. CDR3: CASSLQGKANEKLFF. The CDR3 DNA follows: TGCGCCAGCAGCTTACAGGGGAAGGCTAATGAAAAACTGTTTTTT. The entire variable domain, with the rest obtained from reference TRBV5-1 and TRBJ1-4, is as follows: KAGVTQTPRYLIKTRGQQVTLSCSPISGHRSVSWYQQTPGQGLQFLFEYFSETQRNKGNFPGRFSGRQFSNSRSEMNVSTLELGDSALYLCASSLQGKANEKLFFGSGTQLSVL.

This rearrangement joins TRBV28 to TRBJ2-5, with TRBD2 as a possible D gene (6 bases). Between the trimmed V and J ends, which lost 6 bases and 10 bases, there was a span of 27 bases. There are 16 residues in the CDR3. CDR1 is MDHEN and CDR2 is SYDVKM in the germline V gene. CDR3 loop: CASSRSGGWSVMDQYF. The CDR3 bases are TGTGCCAGCAGCAGAAGTGGGGGGTGGAGTGTTATGGACCAGTACTTC.

V usage is TRBV30 and J usage is TRBJ2-2; 7 bases agree with TRBD2. Germline V gene lookup returns CDR1 GTSNPN and CDR2 SVGIG (reference sequence). CDR3 length: 15 residues. The junction had 2 bases not matched to a gene; V was cut back by 1 base and J by 0 bases. The CDR3 sequence is CAWSAGLSNTGELFF. CDR3 nucleotide sequence: TGTGCCTGGAGTGCGGGACTATCGAACACCGGGGAGCTGTTTTTT.

The rearrangement uses TRBV7-9 and TRBJ1-4, with D unclear. Germline V lookup: CDR1 SEHNR, CDR2 FQNEAQ (reference sequence). The ends were cut back, 6 bases at V and 7 bases at J, with 12 bases in the middle. The CDR3 is 13 residues long. CDR3 bases: TGTGCCAGCAGTCCCGGGAGTAGTGAAAAACTGTTTTTT. Its protein is CASSPGSSEKLFF.

The chain carries TRBV28 and TRBJ1-1; D gene unclear. The CDR3 is 11 amino acids. Germline V CDR1 and CDR2: MDHEN, SYDVKM. Trimming pared 2 bases from V and 8 bases from J, leaving 6 bases between. Here the CDR3 DNA reads TGTGCCAGCAGTTTAGAGGCAGAAGCTTTCTTT. Protein: CASSLEAEAFF.

The V call is TRBV9, the J call TRBJ2-1; 8 positions agree with TRBD2. Germline values: CDR1 SGDLS, CDR2 YYNGEE. CDR3 length: 15 amino acids. The V and J ends lost 1 base and 8 bases, in that order; junction bases with no gene match: 8. CDR3 protein: CASSVLAGGLYEQFF. The CDR3 nucleotides read TGTGCCAGCAGCGTACTGGCGGGGGGTCTGTATGAGCAGTTCTTC.

This chain joins TRBV5-4 and TRBJ2-7; 8 bases fit TRBD1. V was clipped by 4 bases and J by 4 bases; unmatched bases: 7. The CDR3 has 14 amino acids. The germline CDR1 and CDR2 sequences are SGHNT and YYREEE (reference sequence). CDR3 amino acids: CASSLDRALYEQYF. The DNA for the CDR3 is TGTGCCAGCAGCCTGGACAGGGCTTTGTACGAGCAGTACTTC. The whole variable domain, filled in from reference TRBV5-4 and TRBJ2-7, reads ETGVTQSPTHLIKTRGQQVTLRCSSQSGHNTVSWYQQALGQGPQFIFQYYREEENGRGNFPPRFSGLQFPNYSSELNVNALELDDSALYLCASSLDRALYEQYFGPGTRLTVT.